Listed below are T cell receptor beta chains from one sample, sequenced in a study of PD-1 blockade in classical Hodgkin lymphoma. Profiled with immunoSEQ multiplex PCR; TCRdb holds only in-frame clones, not every one. The sample includes roughly 100,000 clones, about 92% of them seen just once. Sequencing was performed on peripheral blood mononuclear cells (PBMCs), taken before the fourth cycle of nivolumab. The source of these receptors is a human donor with classical Hodgkin lymphoma. Both conserved end residues are part of each CDR3.

>TRBJ1-1|TRBV11-1
CATSRGAPEAFF
>TRBJ2-1|TRBV25-1
CASSDGSQRRQFF
>TRBJ2-3|TRBV2
CASSEYRGSADTQYF
>TRBJ1-5|TRBV6-5
CASSYGILGQPQHF
>TRBJ2-7|TRBV7-9
CASSPRQGTGGYEQYF
>TRBJ1-2|TRBV9
CASSVAGDASYGYTF
>TRBJ1-2|TRBV27
CASTTTGLLGYTF
>TRBJ2-1|TRBV28
CASRRGQGDNEQFF
>TRBJ2-7|TRBV6-1
CASSGRLATYEQYF
>TRBJ1-2|TRBV10-3
CAISPSISLGGGYGYTF
>TRBJ2-7|TRBV29-1
CSGRLAGEGEQYF
>TRBJ1-5|TRBV28
CASSPGDYQPQHF
>TRBJ2-7|TRBV29-1
CSVTDSSYEQYF
>TRBJ1-2|TRBV7-6
CASSLGTGDGYTF
>TRBJ1-1|TRBV6-5
CASSYTGATEAFF
>TRBJ2-2|TRBV5-4
CASSLDRLGTGELFF
>TRBJ2-3|TRBV7-9
CASSSRTKTVLPITDTQYF
>TRBJ2-7|TRBV2
CASRPIAGASYEQYF
>TRBJ1-2|TRBV7-2
CASSPLREGGYTF
>TRBJ1-1|TRBV29-1
CSVDQGLPEAFF
>TRBJ2-7|TRBV30
CAWSHGTSGSYEQYF
>TRBJ1-2|TRBV9
CASSVGQGVGYGYTF
>TRBJ2-3|TRBV19
CASSTGADTQYF
>TRBJ2-2|TRBV7-7
CASSLEPDANTGELFF
>TRBJ2-2|TRBV6-1
CASSEAAGITGELFF
>TRBJ2-7|TRBV6-1
CASSEAVGGSSYEQYF
>TRBJ2-5|TRBV5-4
CASGYQETQYF
>TRBJ1-5|TRBV19
CASSDTGGVGQPQHF
>TRBJ1-1|TRBV9
CASASRVHTEAFF
>TRBJ2-7|TRBV7-2
CASSPRGGSYEQYF
>TRBJ1-6|TRBV10-2
CASSDKTGAGTPLHF
>TRBJ1-1|TRBV7-9
CASRASSALNTEAFF
>TRBJ2-7|TRBV5-6
CASSLSAGAGEQYF
>TRBJ2-7|TRBV2
CASRFGLASEQYF
>TRBJ1-2|TRBV7-2
CASSGRTGTNYGYTF
>TRBJ2-3|TRBV5-1
CASSLEGTSGSLTDTQYF
>TRBJ2-7|TRBV27
CASSLRGDREYEQYF
>TRBJ1-3|TRBV2
CASMGHRSSGNTIYF
>TRBJ2-4|TRBV27
CASSLSRAENIQYF
>TRBJ2-7|TRBV12-2
CARGTLTYEQYF
>TRBJ2-3|TRBV27
CASRRLAGGIGGDTQYF
>TRBJ2-1|TRBV29-1
CSVEVNEQFF
>TRBJ2-7|TRBV15
CATSRGFSGYEQYF
>TRBJ1-1|TRBV11-2
CASSQRTGTYTEAFF
>TRBJ2-2|TRBV15
CATSRSDRGGELFF
>TRBJ1-5|TRBV5-1
CASSPGQGVGQPQHF
>TRBJ1-2|TRBV6-1
CASSDGGRGYTF
>TRBJ1-1|TRBV6-5
CASSYGRNTEAFF
>TRBJ1-1|TRBV2
CASRGQGLMNTEAFF
>TRBJ1-2|TRBV6-6
CASSYPSGGAYGYTF
>TRBJ1-5|TRBV6-6
CASSRTESNQPQHF
>TRBJ2-3|TRBV15
CATSRESGTSGRVDTQYF
>TRBJ2-3|TRBV4-3
CASSQDPISGTDTQYF
>TRBJ1-5|TRBV7-9
CASSLNGPGQPQHF